One sample yielded the 9 T cell receptor beta chains listed below, sequenced in a study of radiation and T cells in renal cell carcinoma. Time point specified: blood 4 weeks post-SBRT, at nephrectomy. Treatment described: 15 Gy SBRT to primary tumor, nephrectomy 4 weeks later. Libraries were prepared by immunoSEQ multiplex PCR; TCRdb keeps only in-frame clonotypes and omits some of them. The table has roughly 45,000 clones, 82% seen once; the top ten hold about 26%. Sequenced here: blood, sampled from a patient whose treatment included radiotherapy and nephrectomy. Receptors originate from a woman in her 70s with renal cell carcinoma.

This chain links TRBV5-8 with TRBJ2-7; D ambiguous. The CDR3 has 16 amino acids. Germline V CDR1 and CDR2: SGHTS, YDEGEE. V was clipped by 1 base and J by 0 bases, with 14 bases between them. CDR3 amino acids: CASSLLGPRSSYEQYF. Written as DNA, the CDR3 is TGTGCCAGCAGCTTGTTAGGGCCCAGGAGCTCCTACGAGCAGTACTTC.

A few counts support this clone. The chain couples TRBV4-2 to TRBJ2-7; D gene unclear. Germline V lookup: CDR1 LGHNA, CDR2 YNFKEQ. This CDR3 comprises 16 residues. The V end lost 0 bases, the J end lost 2 bases, and 14 bases lay between the germline ends. CDR3 sequence: CASSQDPNLRAYEQYF. CDR3 coding DNA: TGTGCCAGCAGCCAAGATCCCAACCTCAGAGCCTACGAGCAGTACTTC.

The rearrangement links TRBV19 to TRBJ1-4, with a tentative D call TRBD1 (6 bases). The V gene's germline CDR1 is LNHDA and CDR2 SQIVND (reference sequence). There are 15 residues in the CDR3. Trimming cost V 4 bases and J 7 bases, with 16 bases left between them. CDR3 region: CASSTGQSSTEKLFF. The CDR3, as DNA: TGTGCCAGTAGTACCGGACAGTCCAGTACTGAAAAACTGTTTTTT.

The chain recombines TRBV19 with TRBJ2-2; tentative D call: TRBD2 (5 bases). Trimming cost V 5 bases and J 5 bases, with 12 bases left between them. The CDR3 is made up of 14 amino acids. The germline V gene has CDR1 LNHDA and CDR2 SQIVND (reference sequence). CDR3 in amino acids: CASSPSDLTGELFF. DNA of the CDR3: TGTGCCAGTAGTCCCTCGGACTTAACCGGGGAGCTGTTTTTT. The entire variable domain, with the rest obtained from reference TRBV19 and TRBJ2-2, is as follows: DGGITQSPKYLFRKEGQNVTLSCEQNLNHDAMYWYRQDPGQGLRLIYYSQIVNDFQKGDIAEGYSVSREKKESFPLTVTSAQKNPTAFYLCASSPSDLTGELFFGEGSRLTVL.

The chain recombines TRBV15 with TRBJ2-7; D may match TRBD1 or TRBD2 (7 bases each). The CDR3 length is 14 residues. The V gene lost 0 bases and the J gene lost 4 bases, with 10 bases spanning the gap. CDR1 and CDR2 (germline): LNHNV, YYDKDF (reference sequence). This chain's CDR3 is CATSRDQGGYEQYF. The CDR3 region has the DNA TGTGCCACCAGCAGAGATCAGGGGGGGTACGAGCAGTACTTC.

The chain uses TRBV4-3 and TRBJ2-3; possibly TRBD2 for D (7 bases). Trimming removed 0 bases from V and 4 bases from J, with 17 bases in between. This CDR3 has 17 residues. Germline CDR1 and CDR2: LGHNA and YSLEER. The CDR3 DNA sequence: TGCGCCAGCAGCCAAGATCGGGGGGCGTGGGGCCCAGATACGCAGTATTTT. It is translated as CASSQDRGAWGPDTQYF.

The V and J genes are TRBV5-1 and TRBJ2-3, with 11 bases fitting TRBD2. The CDR3 runs to 16 residues. Germline loops: CDR1 SGHRS, CDR2 YFSETQ. With V trimmed by 2 bases and J by 1 base, 3 bases remained unmatched. DNA of the CDR3: TGCGCCAGCAGCTTAGGGACTAGCGGAGGCACAGATACGCAGTATTTT. It is translated as CASSLGTSGGTDTQYF.

This clone was seen a single time. This rearrangement joins TRBV2 to TRBJ2-1, with D uncertain. The germline V and J ends were trimmed by 6 bases and 6 bases, with 18 bases remaining between them. This CDR3 region has 15 residues. Germline V CDR1 and CDR2: SNHLY, FYNNEI. This CDR3 reads CASRTPGSPFNEQFF. In nucleotides, the CDR3 is TGTGCCAGCAGGACCCCAGGTAGTCCTTTCAATGAGCAGTTCTTC.

The V and J genes are TRBV27 and TRBJ2-6; D perhaps matches TRBD2 (5 bases). This CDR3 region has 16 residues. Trimming removed 0 bases from V and 3 bases from J, with 9 bases in between. CDR1 MNHEY and CDR2 SMNVEV come from the germline V gene (reference sequence). The CDR3 region is CASSLSVGDGANVLTF. In DNA, the CDR3 is TGTGCCAGCAGTTTATCGGTCGGGGATGGGGCCAACGTCCTGACTTTC.